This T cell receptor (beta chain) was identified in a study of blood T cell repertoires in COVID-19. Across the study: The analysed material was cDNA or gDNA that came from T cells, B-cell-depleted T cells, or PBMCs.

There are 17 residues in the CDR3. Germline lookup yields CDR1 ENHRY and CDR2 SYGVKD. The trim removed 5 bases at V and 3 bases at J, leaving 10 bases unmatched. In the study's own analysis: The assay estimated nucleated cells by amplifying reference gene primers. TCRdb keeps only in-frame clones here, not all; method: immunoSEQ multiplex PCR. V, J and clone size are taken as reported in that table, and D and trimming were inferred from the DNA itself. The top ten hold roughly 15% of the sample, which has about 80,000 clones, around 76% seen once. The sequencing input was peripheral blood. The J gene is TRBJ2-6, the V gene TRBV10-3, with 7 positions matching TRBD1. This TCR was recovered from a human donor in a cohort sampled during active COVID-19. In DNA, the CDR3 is TGTGCCATCAGTTTAGACAGGGTCGCCGTTGGGGCCAACGTCCTGACTTTC. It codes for CAISLDRVAVGANVLTF.